The 30 T cell receptor beta chains reported below all come from one sample, sequenced in a study of T cells in Graves' hyperthyroidism and ophthalmopathy. Amplified TCR beta CDR3 regions derived from RNA transcripts. TCR CDR3 underwent first-round RT-PCR with the HTBI primer set. TCRdb fed the multiplex PCR reads into MiXCR, producing one record per CDR3 protein. The repertoire includes approximately 590,000 distinct CDR3 sequences, around a sixth of them detected once, and 7.3% sits in the top ten. Input material: blood. The receptor set was obtained from a woman under 40 with Graves' hyperthyroidism.

This clonotype was found many times. The chain combines TRBV11-2 with TRBJ1-4; 8 nucleotides align to TRBD1. The CDR3 runs to 15 residues. The germline V gene encodes CDR1 SGHAT and CDR2 FQNNGV. The V segment lost 5 bases and the J segment 4 bases; nucleotides outside the gene matches: 6. The CDR3 DNA reads TGTGCCAGCAGCAAGGGACAGGAGCATAATGAAAAACTGTTTTTT. Protein product: CASSKGQEHNEKLFF. Full variable domain (missing parts from reference TRBV11-2 and TRBJ1-4): EAGVAQSPRYKIIEKRQSVAFWCNPISGHATLYWYQQILGQGPKLLIQFQNNGVVDDSQLPKDRFSAERLKGVDSTLKIQPAKLEDSAVYLCASSKGQEHNEKLFFGSGTQLSVL.

Regarding this clonotype: This could be a read error, since a much larger clone is one nucleotide away. The rearrangement joins TRBV4-3 to TRBJ2-7; TRBD1 is a possible D gene (6 bases). Per the germline V gene, CDR1 is LGHNA and CDR2 is YSLEER. V lost 2 bases to trimming and J lost 2 bases, with 13 bases between them. The CDR3 contains 15 residues. The CDR3 bases are TGCGCCAGCAGCCAACTCAGGGGTTTTCCCTACGAGCAGTACTTC. Translated: CASSQLRGFPYEQYF.

This clonotype was counted ten times or more. The V gene is TRBV11-2, the J gene TRBJ2-3; D remains unclear. Trimming removed 1 base from V and 4 bases from J, with 9 bases in between. The CDR3 has 14 amino acids. CDR1 and CDR2 from the germline V gene are SGHAT and FQNNGV. The DNA of the CDR3 is TGTGCCAGCAGCTTAGGGTGGAGCGCAGATACGCAGTATTTT. As protein: CASSLGWSADTQYF.

V is TRBV10-2 and J is TRBJ2-7, with 13 nucleotides matching TRBD2. V lost 9 bases to trimming and J lost 7 bases; unmatched junction nucleotides: 12. The germline V gene has CDR1 WSHSY and CDR2 SAAADI. This CDR3 is 15 amino acids long. In nucleotides, the CDR3 is TGCGCCAGTGCCGGGACTAGCGGGGCGACCTGGGAGCAGTACTTC. Translated: CASAGTSGATWEQYF.

This clonotype was recorded a few times. A clone one base away is much larger, so this may be a read error. The chain joins TRBV27 to TRBJ2-7, with 8 positions matching TRBD2. This CDR3 is built from 16 residues. Germline assignment: CDR1 MNHEY and CDR2 SMNVEV (reference sequence). CDR3 in amino acids: CAGRPLAGTFSYEQYF. The CDR3 region has the DNA TGTGCCGGCAGACCATTAGCGGGAACTTTCTCCTACGAGCAGTACTTC.

This clonotype has just a few counts. The CDR3 protein is CSAETSGSTDTQYF. The DNA for the CDR3 is TGCAGTGCTGAGACTAGCGGGAGCACAGATACGCAGTATTTT. V and J are TRBV20-1 and TRBJ2-3; 10 bases are shared with TRBD2. The germline gives CDR1 DFQATT, CDR2 SNEGSKA (reference sequence). The CDR3 sequence is 14 residues long. With 5 bases clipped from V and 0 bases from J, the junction kept 2 bases outside the gene matches.

The chain combines TRBV25-1 with TRBJ2-5, with 8 bases lining up with TRBD1. With 5 bases clipped from V and 6 bases from J, the junction kept 14 bases outside the gene matches. This CDR3 spans 16 amino acids. Per the germline V gene, CDR1 is MGHDK and CDR2 is SYGVNS. Written as DNA, the CDR3 is TGTGCCAGCAGTCCAAGGGGACAGGCCGACCGGCAGACCCAGTACTTC. Translated: CASSPRGQADRQTQYF. Full variable domain (rest looked up from reference TRBV25-1 and TRBJ2-5): EADIYQTPRYLVIGTGKKITLECSQTMGHDKMYWYQQDPGMELHLIHYSYGVNSTEKGDLSSESTVSRIRTEHFPLTLESARPSHTSQYLCASSPRGQADRQTQYFGPGTRLLVL.

This clonotype was detected many times. The genes are TRBV10-3 and TRBJ2-7; 7 bases match TRBD2. The J segment lost 3 bases and the V segment lost 3 bases, leaving 11 bases of the junction unmatched. The germline V gene encodes CDR1 ENHRY and CDR2 SYGVKD. The CDR3 is made up of 16 amino acids. The CDR3 DNA sequence: TGTGCCATCAGTGACCTTGGGAGGGAGGGGAACTACGAGCAGTACTTC. Translated, it gives CAISDLGREGNYEQYF.

The gene calls are TRBV7-9 and TRBJ1-4; 10 bases line up with TRBD1. J gave up 8 bases and V 1 base, and 10 bases lay outside the gene matches. The CDR3 runs 17 residues. The V gene's germline CDR1 is SEHNR and CDR2 FQNEAQ (reference sequence). The CDR3 here is CASSLGVTGTGVEKLFF. In DNA, the CDR3 is TGTGCCAGCAGCTTAGGGGTGACCGGGACAGGGGTCGAAAAACTGTTTTTT.

This clonotype was counted at least ten times. The chain is built from TRBV6-1 and TRBJ2-1; D is possibly TRBD2 (5 bases). V dropped 6 bases and J dropped 0 bases, with 9 bases sitting between them. CDR3 length: 14 amino acids. Germline loops: CDR1 MNHNS, CDR2 SASEGT. CDR3 sequence: CASRDFSSYNEQFF. CDR3 bases: TGTGCCAGCAGGGACTTCAGCTCCTACAATGAGCAGTTCTTC.

The genes are TRBV28 and TRBJ2-7; 8 bases fit TRBD1. The V gene's germline CDR1 is MDHEN and CDR2 SYDVKM. V lost 4 bases and J lost 2; bases outside the gene matches: 10. The CDR3 runs to 16 residues. This CDR3 is CASSSPGDRSTYEQYF. The CDR3 DNA sequence: TGTGCCAGCAGTTCCCCCGGGGACAGGTCAACCTACGAGCAGTACTTC.

This clonotype has only a few counts. The rearrangement joins TRBV12-3 or TRBV12-4 to TRBJ1-3; D possibly corresponds to TRBD1 (5 bases). V was pared by 3 bases and J by 1 base, with 10 bases between. CDR3 length: 15 residues. This CDR3 is CASSFWGVSGNTIYF. The CDR3 bases are TGTGCCAGCAGTTTTTGGGGGGTGTCTGGAAACACCATATATTTT.

The sample holds a few counts of this clonotype. One end of the junction is discordant with germline, which a read error may explain. The chain carries TRBV10-2 and TRBJ1-1; a possible D gene is TRBD1 (6 bases). This CDR3 contains 14 residues. Germline-derived CDR1 and CDR2 are WSHSY and SAAADI. CDR3 bases: TGCGCCAGCAGTGGGACAGACATGAACACTGGAGCTTTCTTT. It yields the protein CASSGTDMNTGAFF.

This sequence joins TRBV7-2 and TRBJ2-7; 13 nucleotides align to TRBD2. The CDR3 runs to 16 residues. Germline V gene lookup returns CDR1 SGHTA and CDR2 FQGNSA. Trimming cost V 6 bases and J 3 bases; bases outside gene matches: 8. The CDR3 reads CASRLTSGRGGYEQYF. CDR3 nucleotide sequence: TGTGCCAGCAGACTTACTAGCGGGAGGGGCGGCTACGAGCAGTACTTC.

This clonotype was observed many times. The chain joins TRBV27 to TRBJ2-2; D perhaps matches TRBD2 (5 bases). CDR3 size: 15 residues. Trimming took 2 bases from V and 4 from J, leaving 11 bases between them. From germline, CDR1 is MNHEY and CDR2 SMNVEV (reference sequence). This CDR3 reads CASSLRDWSTGELFF. The CDR3 region has the DNA TGTGCCAGCAGTTTACGGGATTGGAGCACCGGGGAGCTGTTTTTT.

This clonotype was detected only a few times. This chain connects TRBV30 to TRBJ2-1; TRBD1 is a possible D gene (5 bases). The V end lost 2 bases, the J end lost 6 bases, and 8 bases lay between the germline ends. The CDR3 is 12 amino acids. Looked up from germline, CDR1 is GTSNPN and CDR2 is SVGIG (reference sequence). The CDR3 reads CAWSRQSNEQFF. DNA for the CDR3: TGTGCCTGGAGTCGACAGTCCAATGAGCAGTTCTTC.

On this clonotype itself: A read error may account for a junction end that differs from germline. V and J are TRBV5-1 and TRBJ2-7, with 7 bases that match TRBD1. Germline loops: CDR1 SGHRS, CDR2 YFSETQ. This CDR3 is built from 14 residues. CDR3 protein: CASSFTGDTYEQYF. CDR3 coding DNA: TGTGCCAGCAGCTTTACAGGGGATACCTACGAGCAGTACTTC.

The sample holds many counts of this clonotype. The V and J genes are TRBV6-1 and TRBJ2-1; TRBD2 matches 8 bases. J was trimmed by 1 base and V by 2 bases; bases with no gene match: 7. CDR1 MNHNS and CDR2 SASEGT come from the germline V gene. The CDR3 extends over 17 amino acids. CDR3 sequence (DNA): TGTGCCAGCAGTGAAAGGGGTAGCGGGGTTTCCTACAATGAGCAGTTCTTC. This sequence encodes CASSERGSGVSYNEQFF.

This clonotype appeared many times. The chain is built from TRBV27 and TRBJ1-1, with TRBD1 identical over 11 bases. V lost 5 bases and J lost 6; bases outside the gene matches: 5. Germline CDR1 and CDR2: MNHEY and SMNVEV (reference sequence). The CDR3 consists of 14 residues. The CDR3 loop reads CASSPGTGGSEAFF. CDR3 sequence (DNA): TGTGCCAGCAGTCCGGGGACAGGGGGGTCTGAAGCTTTCTTT.

This clonotype was observed at least ten times. This sequence joins TRBV7-9 and TRBJ1-2, with no clear D. This CDR3 has 13 amino acids. Per the germline V gene, CDR1 is SEHNR and CDR2 is FQNEAQ (reference sequence). Between the trimmed V and J ends, which lost 8 bases and 6 bases, there was a span of 16 bases. CDR3 in DNA: TGTGCCAGCGTTACCAACCGCGTCGATGGCTACACCTTC. Its protein product is CASVTNRVDGYTF. Combining the CDR3 with reference TRBV7-9 and TRBJ1-2 gives the whole variable domain DTGVSQNPRHKITKRGQNVTFRCDPISEHNRLYWYRQTLGQGPEFLTYFQNEAQLEKSRLLSDRFSAERPKGSFSTLEIQRTEQGDSAMYLCASVTNRVDGYTFGSGTRLTVV.

This clonotype was picked up many times. The chain uses TRBV28 and TRBJ2-2; TRBD1 aligns across 7 bases. Germline CDR1 MDHEN, CDR2 SYDVKM. The CDR3 is made up of 17 amino acids. V lost 2 bases and J lost 6; bases outside the gene matches: 12. Here the CDR3 reads CASSLGVTGPDAGELFF. For the CDR3, the DNA is TGTGCCAGCAGTTTAGGAGTGACAGGGCCTGACGCCGGGGAGCTGTTTTTT.

The table lists this clonotype with many counts. V and J are TRBV6-2 or TRBV6-3 and TRBJ2-1; 13 nucleotides line up with TRBD2. The V segment lost 6 bases and the J segment 5 bases; nucleotides outside the gene matches: 4. This CDR3 contains 15 residues. Germline assignment: CDR1 MNHEY and CDR2 SVGEGT. The CDR3 sequence is CASRLTSGRHNEQFF. Here the CDR3 DNA reads TGTGCCAGCAGACTGACTAGCGGGAGGCACAATGAGCAGTTCTTC.

This clonotype was seen repeatedly, ten times or more. The chain combines TRBV20-1 with TRBJ2-1; TRBD2 agrees at 8 bases. CDR1 is DFQATT, CDR2 SNEGSKA, per germline (reference sequence). This CDR3 is 16 amino acids long. The V segment lost 0 bases and the J segment 7 bases; nucleotides outside the gene matches: 11. This CDR3 is CSARDGLSGIINEQFF. CDR3 bases: TGCAGTGCTAGAGATGGGCTTAGCGGGATTATAAATGAGCAGTTCTTC.

This clonotype was recorded at least ten times. This sequence joins TRBV7-2 and TRBJ2-1; D possibly corresponds to TRBD2 (6 bases). V gave up 5 bases and J gave up 5 bases, with 16 bases separating them. The length of the CDR3 is 15 residues. Germline values: CDR1 SGHTA, CDR2 FQGNSA. CDR3 loop: CASSRTGGRDNEQFF. CDR3 sequence (DNA): TGTGCCAGCAGCCGAACAGGAGGGCGAGACAATGAGCAGTTCTTC.

V and J are TRBV10-1 and TRBJ2-4; D is tentatively TRBD1 or TRBD2 (5 bases each). CDR1 WNHNN and CDR2 SYGVQD come from the germline V gene (reference sequence). The CDR3 sequence is 14 residues long. Trimming removed 3 bases at V and 3 bases at J, with 9 bases between. CDR3 DNA: TGCGCCAGCAGTGATTCAGGGAGCAAAAACATTCAGTACTTC. Translated, it gives CASSDSGSKNIQYF.

This clonotype was counted at least ten times. V is TRBV7-8 and J is TRBJ1-2, with D perhaps TRBD1 (5 bases). CDR3 length equals 19 residues. Deletions cut 4 bases from V and 4 bases from J, with 28 bases between. In germline, CDR1 is SGHVS, CDR2 FQNEAQ. The CDR3 reads CASSYQGGGAGPSGYGYTF. CDR3 sequence (DNA): TGTGCCAGCAGCTATCAGGGCGGAGGGGCAGGGCCTTCGGGCTATGGCTACACCTTC.

The chain recombines TRBV29-1 with TRBJ2-7, with TRBD1 matching over 8 bases. V shed 8 bases and J 5 bases; nucleotides not matched to a gene: 8. This CDR3 spans 12 amino acids. Germline V CDR1 and CDR2: SQVTM, ANQGSEA. The CDR3 nucleotides read TGCAGCTCACGGACAGGGCTCCACGAGCAGTACTTC. This codes for CSSRTGLHEQYF.

This clonotype was found many times. The rearrangement joins TRBV9 to TRBJ2-1; perhaps D is TRBD1 or TRBD2 (5 bases each). The V gene lost 2 bases and the J gene lost 7 bases, with 10 bases spanning the gap. Germline loops: CDR1 SGDLS, CDR2 YYNGEE. This CDR3 spans 13 amino acids. The CDR3 nucleotides read TGTGCCAGCAGCGTCGGGACGCCTAATGAGCAGTTCTTC. This sequence encodes CASSVGTPNEQFF. Complete variable domain (other parts from reference TRBV9 and TRBJ2-1): DSGVTQTPKHLITATGQRVTLRCSPRSGDLSVYWYQQSLDQGLQFLIQYYNGEERAKGNILERFSAQQFPDLHSELNLSSLELGDSALYFCASSVGTPNEQFFGPGTRLTVL.

This clonotype occurred many times. The chain recombines TRBV12-3 or TRBV12-4 with TRBJ2-4; no clear D gene. Between the trimmed V and J ends, which lost 5 bases and 0 bases, there was a span of 8 bases. The CDR3 is 14 residues long. The CDR3 DNA reads as TGTGCCAGCAGTCCGACTGGAGCCAAAAACATTCAGTACTTC. It codes for CASSPTGAKNIQYF.

The rearrangement links TRBV9 to TRBJ2-1; 11 bases match TRBD2. Germline V gene lookup returns CDR1 SGDLS and CDR2 YYNGEE. Trimming removed 3 bases from V and 0 bases from J; junction bases left unmatched: 2. The CDR3 has 16 amino acids. This chain's CDR3 is CASSATSGSSYNEQFF. The DNA for the CDR3 is TGTGCCAGCAGCGCTACTAGCGGGAGCTCCTACAATGAGCAGTTCTTC. The whole variable domain, filled in from reference TRBV9 and TRBJ2-1, reads DSGVTQTPKHLITATGQRVTLRCSPRSGDLSVYWYQQSLDQGLQFLIQYYNGEERAKGNILERFSAQQFPDLHSELNLSSLELGDSALYFCASSATSGSSYNEQFFGPGTRLTVL.